This T cell receptor beta chain was sequenced during a study of control samples from healthy donors and cancer patients. Assay used: immunoSEQ multiplex PCR; TCRdb lists only in-frame clones, some missing. The data show around 68,000 clones, approximately 80% seen once. In germline, CDR1 is MNHEY, CDR2 SMNVEV (reference sequence). CDR3 length equals 13 residues. V was shortened by 6 bases and J by 6 bases, with 15 bases between the two germline ends. Sample: PBMCs. This chain uses TRBV27 with TRBJ2-7, with D unclear. The receptor was isolated from a woman in her 50s with lung cancer. The CDR3 region has the DNA TGTGCCAGCAGGGATCCTCCCGGCCGCGAGCAGTACTTC. It translates to CASRDPPGREQYF.